This TCR beta chain was identified in a study of T-cell memory formation after mild COVID-19. Overall study findings and caveats: Researchers report contracting CD4+ clones mostly in CM and EM, with CD8+ clones in EMRA. Whether second-wave clones peaking at day 37 were SARS-CoV-2 specific went unconfirmed.

5'RACE with constant-segment primers yielded barcoded, UMI-tagged TCR alpha and TCR beta cDNA libraries. Using its own MiXCR run on the 5' RACE reads, TCRdb lists one record per CDR3 protein. The repertoire holds over 500,000 distinct CDR3 sequences, with around a sixth as singletons. This clonotype occurred a few times. Its antigen remains unidentified. The CDR3 is made up of 13 amino acids. Per the germline V gene, CDR1 is SEHNR and CDR2 is FQNEAQ (reference sequence). Trimming took off 6 bases at V and 8 bases at J, with 15 bases between the two ends. The chain couples TRBV7-9 to TRBJ2-3; tentatively, D is TRBD2 (5 bases). Material: PBMCs or a T cell subset sorted from them (not recorded which). This sequence originates from an adult woman who had mild COVID-19 (a few samples of this study predate the infection). Cell type and time point are not known. CDR3 DNA sequence: TGTGCCAGCAGTCAGGAGGAGTTGAGTACGCAGTATTTT. Translation gives CASSQEELSTQYF.